Each of the 19 T cell receptor beta chains below was sequenced from the same sample in a study of T cell responses to AZD1222 COVID-19 vaccine. Only in-frame clones appear in the TCRdb table, and some are missing; sequencing was by immunoSEQ multiplex PCR. The data show about 150,000 clones, just over 90% seen once. Sequences were derived from peripheral blood, sampled 28 days after the second AZD1222 dose. These receptors were obtained from an adult who received the AZD1222 COVID-19 vaccine.

This clone was seen only once. This chain links TRBV2 with TRBJ1-5, with D possibly being TRBD1 (5 bases). From germline, CDR1 is SNHLY and CDR2 FYNNEI. The length of the CDR3 is 14 residues. V was shortened by 6 bases and J by 3 bases, with 12 bases between the two germline ends. The CDR3 loop reads CASRETDPNQPQHF. For the CDR3, the DNA is TGTGCCAGCAGGGAGACAGACCCCAATCAGCCCCAGCATTTT.

The chain joins TRBV30 to TRBJ1-6; D remains ambiguous. This CDR3 has 16 residues. CDR1 and CDR2 from the germline V gene are GTSNPN and SVGIG (reference sequence). Trimming pared 3 bases from V and 0 bases from J, leaving 12 bases between. The DNA for the CDR3 is TGTGCCTGGAGGGTGACGGCGAACTCCTATAATTCACCCCTCCACTTT. Translating it yields CAWRVTANSYNSPLHF.

CDR3 region: CATLRRDYQTGELFF. CDR3 bases: TGTGCCACTTTACGGCGGGACTACCAAACCGGGGAGCTGTTTTTT. The chain is built from TRBV18 and TRBJ2-2; 7 bases fit TRBD2. After removal of 10 bases from V and 5 bases from J, the junction contained 13 bases not matched to a gene. This CDR3 has 15 residues. The germline CDR1 and CDR2 sequences are KGHSH and LQKENI. Supplemented by reference TRBV18 and TRBJ2-2, the full variable domain reads NAGVMQNPRHLVRRRGQEARLRCSPMKGHSHVYWYRQLPEEGLKFMVYLQKENIIDESGMPKERFSAEFPKEGPSILRIQQVVRGDSAAYFCATLRRDYQTGELFFGEGSRLTVL.

The chain couples TRBV25-1 to TRBJ1-5, with 12 positions matching TRBD1. CDR1 and CDR2 (germline): MGHDK, SYGVNS. V gave up 3 bases and J gave up 4 bases; unmatched junction bases: 4. The CDR3 has 16 residues. CDR3 DNA sequence: TGTGCCAGCAGTGACGGGACAGGGGGCTGGAATCAGCCCCAGCATTTT. It translates to CASSDGTGGWNQPQHF.

This rearrangement joins TRBV29-1 to TRBJ1-4, with D tentatively TRBD1 (6 bases). The CDR3 has 15 residues. Germline CDR1 SQVTM, CDR2 ANQGSEA. Deletions cut 6 bases from V and 7 bases from J, with 21 bases between. DNA for the CDR3: TGCAGCGTCGAACGATTCGGCGTACAGGGTGAAAAACTGTTTTTT. Translation gives CSVERFGVQGEKLFF.

J is TRBJ1-1 and V is TRBV19; 8 nucleotides match TRBD1. V gave up 4 bases and J gave up 0 bases; unmatched junction bases: 13. Looked up from germline, CDR1 is LNHDA and CDR2 is SQIVND (reference sequence). This CDR3 region has 18 residues. The CDR3: CASSTLGGTGPLNTEAFF. The CDR3 DNA is TGTGCCAGTAGTACCTTGGGAGGGACAGGCCCTTTGAACACTGAAGCTTTCTTT.

The chain carries TRBV25-1 and TRBJ1-5; TRBD1 is a possible D gene (5 bases). V lost 7 bases and J 5 bases, leaving 18 bases between the germline ends. Germline CDR1 reads MGHDK; CDR2 reads SYGVNS. This CDR3 contains 15 residues. CDR3 nucleotide sequence: TGTGCCAGCACGGGTGGCAGGGAGGTTCATCAGCCCCAGCATTTT. Protein sequence: CASTGGREVHQPQHF.

The chain joins TRBV6-1 to TRBJ1-6, with TRBD1 as a possible D gene (6 bases). CDR1 and CDR2 (germline): MNHNS, SASEGT. This CDR3 contains 15 residues. V was cut by 2 bases and J by 9 bases, with 14 bases left in between. The CDR3 sequence: CASSERGRGGSPLHF. The CDR3 region has the DNA TGTGCCAGCAGTGAACGAGGTAGGGGGGGTTCACCCCTCCACTTT.

This chain uses TRBV5-1 with TRBJ1-1; D gene unclear. The CDR3 is made up of 16 amino acids. In germline, CDR1 is SGHRS, CDR2 YFSETQ. V lost 0 bases and J 0 bases, leaving 12 bases between the germline ends. CDR3 in DNA: TGCGCCAGCAGCTTGGACCCGGTACGGGTGAACACTGAAGCTTTCTTT. Translation gives CASSLDPVRVNTEAFF.

The chain carries TRBV9 and TRBJ2-6; D remains unclear. The ends were cut back, 6 bases at V and 1 base at J, with 14 bases in the middle. Per the germline V gene, CDR1 is SGDLS and CDR2 is YYNGEE. The CDR3 contains 16 residues. The CDR3 spells CASTKLGSSGANVLTF. Written as DNA, the CDR3 is TGTGCCAGCACTAAACTGGGATCTTCTGGGGCCAACGTCCTGACTTTC. The variable domain in full, with the rest retrieved from reference TRBV9 and TRBJ2-6, is DSGVTQTPKHLITATGQRVTLRCSPRSGDLSVYWYQQSLDQGLQFLIQYYNGEERAKGNILERFSAQQFPDLHSELNLSSLELGDSALYFCASTKLGSSGANVLTFGAGSRLTVL.

The chain employs TRBV18 and TRBJ2-2, with D perhaps matching TRBD1 or TRBD2 (6 bases each). This CDR3 comprises 14 residues. The germline V gene has CDR1 KGHSH and CDR2 LQKENI. The V end was cut by 8 bases, the J end by 0 bases, with 10 bases between. The CDR3 DNA follows: TGTGCCAGCCCAGGGGACTCGAACACCGGGGAGCTGTTTTTT. Translating gives CASPGDSNTGELFF.

This chain links TRBV4-2 with TRBJ1-2, with D unclear. Germline loops: CDR1 LGHNA, CDR2 YNFKEQ. V lost 1 base and J lost 8, with 14 bases in between. The CDR3 has 14 residues. CDR3: CASSQGLGARGYTF. DNA for the CDR3: TGTGCCAGCAGCCAAGGATTGGGCGCTCGGGGCTACACCTTC.

The genes are TRBV27 and TRBJ2-1; 10 bases agree with TRBD2. V lost 8 bases and J lost 1; bases outside the gene matches: 11. Germline V CDR1 and CDR2: MNHEY, SMNVEV (reference sequence). CDR3 length: 17 residues. The CDR3 protein is CASSPRSGGASYNEQFF. The CDR3 coding sequence is TGTGCCAGCTCCCCACGGAGCGGGGGGGCGTCCTACAATGAGCAGTTCTTC.

The chain carries TRBV5-6 and TRBJ1-1; TRBD1 matches at 8 bases. Trimming cost V 3 bases and J 5 bases; bases outside gene matches: 3. Germline CDR1 reads SGHDT; CDR2 reads YYEEEE. The CDR3 is 13 amino acids. CDR3 DNA sequence: TGTGCCAGCAGCTGGACAGGGCTGACTGAAGCTTTCTTT. Translation gives CASSWTGLTEAFF.

The V gene is TRBV6-2 or TRBV6-3, the J gene TRBJ2-7; D is undetermined. The CDR3 has 13 residues. Germline CDR1 reads MNHEY; CDR2 reads SVGEGT. The ends were cut back, 0 bases at V and 7 bases at J, with 10 bases in the middle. CDR3 sequence (DNA): TGTGCCAGCAGTTACTCGACCCTCTGGGAGCAGTACTTC. Residues: CASSYSTLWEQYF.

The CDR3 sequence: CASSAPGIGSASPLHF. The CDR3 DNA reads as TGTGCCAGCAGCGCACCCGGGATTGGGTCCGCTTCACCCCTCCACTTT. The rearrangement links TRBV5-4 to TRBJ1-6; D gene uncertain. The CDR3 loop spans 16 amino acids. The germline CDR1 and CDR2 sequences are SGHNT and YYREEE (reference sequence). V was pared by 4 bases and J by 9 bases, with 20 bases between.

This chain's CDR3 is CASKASGIFYEQYF. The CDR3 DNA reads TGTGCCAGCAAGGCTAGCGGGATCTTCTACGAGCAGTACTTC. This chain joins TRBV27 and TRBJ2-7; TRBD2 agrees at 9 bases. Losses at the gene ends were 7 bases for V and 3 bases for J; bases not matched to a gene: 7. This CDR3 is built from 14 residues. Germline CDR1 and CDR2: MNHEY and SMNVEV (reference sequence).

The chain combines TRBV9 with TRBJ1-2; no clear D gene. Germline V gene sequence: CDR1 SGDLS, CDR2 YYNGEE. The CDR3 contains 15 residues. Trimming left V 0 bases short and J 5 bases short, with 14 bases between. The CDR3 is CASSVVDWGGYGYTF. The CDR3 nucleotides read TGTGCCAGCAGCGTAGTAGATTGGGGAGGGTATGGCTACACCTTC.

This rearrangement joins TRBV9 to TRBJ1-1, with D maybe TRBD1 (5 bases). The germline gives CDR1 SGDLS, CDR2 YYNGEE. This CDR3 region has 15 residues. V was clipped by 3 bases and J by 3 bases, with 15 bases between them. In DNA, the CDR3 is TGTGCCAGCAGCGCAACGGAGGGGAGGGACACTGAAGCTTTCTTT. Translating it yields CASSATEGRDTEAFF. The full variable domain, its missing parts supplied by reference TRBV9 and TRBJ1-1, is DSGVTQTPKHLITATGQRVTLRCSPRSGDLSVYWYQQSLDQGLQFLIQYYNGEERAKGNILERFSAQQFPDLHSELNLSSLELGDSALYFCASSATEGRDTEAFFGQGTRLTVV.